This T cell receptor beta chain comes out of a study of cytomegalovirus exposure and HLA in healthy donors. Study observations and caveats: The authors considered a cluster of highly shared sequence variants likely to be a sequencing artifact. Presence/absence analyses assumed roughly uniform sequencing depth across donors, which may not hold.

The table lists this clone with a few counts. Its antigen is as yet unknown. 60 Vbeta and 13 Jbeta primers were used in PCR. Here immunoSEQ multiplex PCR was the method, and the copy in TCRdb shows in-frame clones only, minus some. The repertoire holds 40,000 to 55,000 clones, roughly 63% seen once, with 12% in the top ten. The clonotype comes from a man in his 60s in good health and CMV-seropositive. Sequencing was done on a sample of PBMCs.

As DNA, the CDR3 is TGTGCCAGCAGTTTAAAGGGGGAGACTCCCTACGAGCAGTACTTC. Protein: CASSLKGETPYEQYF. The genes are TRBV28 and TRBJ2-7, with D possibly TRBD1 on 6 matching bases. This CDR3 region has 15 residues. Trimming pared 2 bases from V and 2 bases from J, leaving 13 bases between. CDR1 is MDHEN and CDR2 is SYDVKM in the germline V gene. The full variable domain, with the rest looked up from reference TRBV28 and TRBJ2-7, is DVKVTQSSRYLVKRTGEKVFLECVQDMDHENMFWYRQDPGLGLRLIYFSYDVKMKEKGDIPEGYSVSREKKERFSLILESASTNQTSMYLCASSLKGETPYEQYFGPGTRLTVT.